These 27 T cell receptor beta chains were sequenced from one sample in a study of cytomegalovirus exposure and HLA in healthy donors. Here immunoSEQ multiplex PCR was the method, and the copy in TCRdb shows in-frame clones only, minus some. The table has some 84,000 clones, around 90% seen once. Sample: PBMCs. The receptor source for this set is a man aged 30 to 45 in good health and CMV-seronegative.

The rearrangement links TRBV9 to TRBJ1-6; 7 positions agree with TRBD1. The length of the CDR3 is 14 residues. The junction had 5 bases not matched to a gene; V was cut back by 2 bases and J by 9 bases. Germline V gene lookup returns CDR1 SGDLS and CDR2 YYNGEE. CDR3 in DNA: TGTGCCAGCAGCGTTCAGGGGGAGGCTTCACCCCTCCACTTT. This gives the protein CASSVQGEASPLHF.

This CDR3 reads CAISEGQTINTGELFF. CDR3 coding DNA: TGTGCCATCAGTGAGGGACAGACTATAAACACCGGGGAGCTGTTTTTT. The chain is built from TRBV10-3 and TRBJ2-2; D is perhaps TRBD1 (6 bases). Germline CDR1 and CDR2: ENHRY and SYGVKD. Between the trimmed V and J ends, which lost 2 bases and 2 bases, there was a span of 12 bases. The CDR3 has 16 amino acids.

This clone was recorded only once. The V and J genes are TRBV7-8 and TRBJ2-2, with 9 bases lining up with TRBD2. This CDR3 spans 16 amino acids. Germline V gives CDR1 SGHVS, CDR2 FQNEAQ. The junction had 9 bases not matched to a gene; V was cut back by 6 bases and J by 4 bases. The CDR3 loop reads CASRIPAGGSTGELFF. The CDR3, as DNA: TGTGCCAGCAGGATACCGGCGGGAGGGTCCACCGGGGAGCTGTTTTTT.

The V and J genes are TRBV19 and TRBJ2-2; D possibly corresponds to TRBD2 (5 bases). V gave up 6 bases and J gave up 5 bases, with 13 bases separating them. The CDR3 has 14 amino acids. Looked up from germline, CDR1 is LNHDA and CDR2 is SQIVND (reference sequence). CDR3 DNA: TGTGCCAGTAGCCGGGAACGGACTACCGGGGAGCTGTTTTTT. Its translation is CASSRERTTGELFF.

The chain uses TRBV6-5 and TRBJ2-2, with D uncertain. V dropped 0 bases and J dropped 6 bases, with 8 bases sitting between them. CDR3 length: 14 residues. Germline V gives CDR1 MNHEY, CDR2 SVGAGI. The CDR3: CASSYSAEPGELFF. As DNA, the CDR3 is TGTGCCAGCAGTTACTCGGCGGAGCCCGGGGAGCTGTTTTTT.

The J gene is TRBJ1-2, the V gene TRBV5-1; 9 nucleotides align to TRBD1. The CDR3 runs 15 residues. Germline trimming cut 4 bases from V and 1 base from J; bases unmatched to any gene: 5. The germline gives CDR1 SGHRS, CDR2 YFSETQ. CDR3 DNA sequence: TGCGCCAGCAGCCGATCGGGACAGGGTAACTATGGCTACACCTTC. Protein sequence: CASSRSGQGNYGYTF. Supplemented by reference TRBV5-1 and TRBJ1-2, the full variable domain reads KAGVTQTPRYLIKTRGQQVTLSCSPISGHRSVSWYQQTPGQGLQFLFEYFSETQRNKGNFPGRFSGRQFSNSRSEMNVSTLELGDSALYLCASSRSGQGNYGYTFGSGTRLTVV.

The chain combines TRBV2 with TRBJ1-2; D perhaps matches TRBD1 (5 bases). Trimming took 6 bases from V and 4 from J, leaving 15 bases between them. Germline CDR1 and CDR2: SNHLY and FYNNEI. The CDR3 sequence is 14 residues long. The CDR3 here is CASRPSWGGYGYTF. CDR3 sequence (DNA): TGTGCCAGCAGGCCCTCTTGGGGCGGCTATGGCTACACCTTC.

CDR3 in amino acids: CASSQLDRGDYGYTF. In DNA, the CDR3 is TGTGCCAGCAGCCAATTGGACAGGGGGGACTATGGCTACACCTTC. The chain recombines TRBV14 with TRBJ1-2; 10 nucleotides match TRBD1. V lost 2 bases and J lost 3; bases outside the gene matches: 3. The CDR3 totals 15 residues. Germline CDR1 and CDR2: SGHDN and FVKESK.

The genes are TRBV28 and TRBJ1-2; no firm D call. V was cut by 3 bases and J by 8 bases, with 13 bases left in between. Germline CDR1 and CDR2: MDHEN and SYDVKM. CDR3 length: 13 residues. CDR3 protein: CASSLGRVGGYTF. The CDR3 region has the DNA TGTGCCAGCAGTTTGGGGAGGGTAGGCGGCTACACCTTC.

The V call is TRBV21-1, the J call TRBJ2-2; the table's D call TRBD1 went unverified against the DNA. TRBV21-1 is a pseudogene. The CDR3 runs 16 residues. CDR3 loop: CASSPRTGYYPGELFF. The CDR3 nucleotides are TGTGCCAGCAGCCCACGGACAGGGTATTACCCCGGGGAGCTGTTTTTT.

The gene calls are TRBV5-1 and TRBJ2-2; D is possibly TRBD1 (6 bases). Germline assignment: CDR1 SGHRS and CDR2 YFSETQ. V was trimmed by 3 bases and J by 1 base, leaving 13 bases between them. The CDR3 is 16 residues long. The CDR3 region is CASSWGQDRNTGELFF. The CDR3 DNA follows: TGCGCCAGCAGCTGGGGCCAGGACAGGAACACCGGGGAGCTGTTTTTT.

CDR3 amino acids: CASHSKGMGTENTGELFF. The CDR3 DNA reads TGCGCCAGCCACTCCAAGGGGATGGGGACAGAGAACACCGGGGAGCTGTTTTTT. The gene calls are TRBV5-1 and TRBJ2-2; 7 positions agree with TRBD1. The CDR3 runs to 18 residues. From germline, CDR1 is SGHRS and CDR2 YFSETQ. The V segment lost 7 bases and the J segment 1 base; nucleotides outside the gene matches: 16.

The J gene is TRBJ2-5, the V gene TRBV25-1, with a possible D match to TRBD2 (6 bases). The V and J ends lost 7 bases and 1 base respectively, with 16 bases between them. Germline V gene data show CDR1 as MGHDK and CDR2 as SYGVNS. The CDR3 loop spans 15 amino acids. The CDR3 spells CASTPRGGSQETQYF. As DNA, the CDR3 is TGTGCCAGCACCCCACGAGGAGGGTCCCAAGAGACCCAGTACTTC.

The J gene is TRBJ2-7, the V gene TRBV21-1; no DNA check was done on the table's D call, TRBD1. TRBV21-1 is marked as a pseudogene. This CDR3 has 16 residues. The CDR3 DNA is TGTGCCAGCAGCAAATGCGGCCCGGACAGAGCCTACGAGCAGTACTTC. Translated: CASSKCGPDRAYEQYF.

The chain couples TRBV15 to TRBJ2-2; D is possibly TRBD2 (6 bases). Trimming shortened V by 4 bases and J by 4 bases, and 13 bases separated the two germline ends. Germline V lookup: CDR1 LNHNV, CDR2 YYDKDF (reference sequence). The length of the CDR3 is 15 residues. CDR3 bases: TGTGCCACCAGCATCAGACGGGACTTCACCGGGGAGCTGTTTTTT. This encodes CATSIRRDFTGELFF.

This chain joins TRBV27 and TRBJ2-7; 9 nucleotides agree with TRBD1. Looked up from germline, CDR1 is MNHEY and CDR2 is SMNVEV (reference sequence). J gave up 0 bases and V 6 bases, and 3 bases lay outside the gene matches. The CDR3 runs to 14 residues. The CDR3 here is CASRDRGASYEQYF. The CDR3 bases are TGTGCCAGCAGGGACAGGGGAGCCTCCTACGAGCAGTACTTC.

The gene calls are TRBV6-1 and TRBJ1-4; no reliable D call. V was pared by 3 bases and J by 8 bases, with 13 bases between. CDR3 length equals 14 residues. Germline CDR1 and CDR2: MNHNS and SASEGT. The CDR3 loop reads CASSERERGEKLFF. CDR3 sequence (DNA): TGTGCCAGCAGTGAGAGGGAACGAGGGGAAAAACTGTTTTTT.

The CDR3 DNA follows: TGTGCCAGCAGTGGTGGGACAGCTCTAACCTACGAGCAGTACTTC. Protein product: CASSGGTALTYEQYF. The rearrangement links TRBV6-5 to TRBJ2-7, with TRBD1 identical over 7 bases. V lost 5 bases to trimming and J lost 2 bases; unmatched junction nucleotides: 9. Germline CDR1 MNHEY, CDR2 SVGAGI. The CDR3 sequence is 15 residues long.

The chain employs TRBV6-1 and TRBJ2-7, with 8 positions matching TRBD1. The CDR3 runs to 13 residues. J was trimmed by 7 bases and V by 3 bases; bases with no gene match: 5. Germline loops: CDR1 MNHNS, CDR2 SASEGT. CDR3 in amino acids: CASSETGELEQYF. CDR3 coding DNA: TGTGCCAGCAGTGAGACAGGGGAGCTAGAGCAGTACTTC.

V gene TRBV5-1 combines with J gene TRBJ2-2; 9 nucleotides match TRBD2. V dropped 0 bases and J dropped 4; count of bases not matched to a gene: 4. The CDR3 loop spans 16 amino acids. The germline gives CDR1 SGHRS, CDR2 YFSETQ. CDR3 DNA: TGCGCCAGCAGCTTGGTTGCTAGCGGGGTCACCGGGGAGCTGTTTTTT. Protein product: CASSLVASGVTGELFF.

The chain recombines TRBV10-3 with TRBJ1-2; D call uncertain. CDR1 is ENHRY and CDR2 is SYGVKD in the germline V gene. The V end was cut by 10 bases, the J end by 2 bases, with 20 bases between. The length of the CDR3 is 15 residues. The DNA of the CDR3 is TGTGCCACCCAAATCCCGGGTGAAACGAACTATGGCTACACCTTC. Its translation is CATQIPGETNYGYTF.

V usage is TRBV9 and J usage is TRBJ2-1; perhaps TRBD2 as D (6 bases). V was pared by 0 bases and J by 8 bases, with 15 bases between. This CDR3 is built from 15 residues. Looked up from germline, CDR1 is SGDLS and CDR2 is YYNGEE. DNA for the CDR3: TGTGCCAGCAGCGTAGGGGGACTCCCTAACCATGAGCAGTTCTTC. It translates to CASSVGGLPNHEQFF.

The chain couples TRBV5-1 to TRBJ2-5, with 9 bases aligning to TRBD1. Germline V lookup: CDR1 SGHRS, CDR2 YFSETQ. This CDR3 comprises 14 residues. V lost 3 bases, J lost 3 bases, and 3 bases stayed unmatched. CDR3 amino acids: CASSWTGAKETQYF. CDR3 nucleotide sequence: TGCGCCAGCAGCTGGACAGGGGCAAAAGAGACCCAGTACTTC.

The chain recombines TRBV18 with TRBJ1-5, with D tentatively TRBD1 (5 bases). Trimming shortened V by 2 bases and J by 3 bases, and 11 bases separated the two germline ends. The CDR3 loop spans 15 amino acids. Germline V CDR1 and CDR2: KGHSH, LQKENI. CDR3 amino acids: CASSPFPGPNQPQHF. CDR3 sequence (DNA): TGTGCCAGCTCACCATTCCCAGGGCCCAATCAGCCCCAGCATTTT.

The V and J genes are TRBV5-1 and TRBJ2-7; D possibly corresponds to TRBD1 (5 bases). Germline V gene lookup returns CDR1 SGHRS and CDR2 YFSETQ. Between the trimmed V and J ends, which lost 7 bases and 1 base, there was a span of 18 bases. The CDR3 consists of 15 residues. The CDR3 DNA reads TGCGCCAGCCGACGGACAAGTATTGCTTCCTACGAGCAGTACTTC. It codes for CASRRTSIASYEQYF.

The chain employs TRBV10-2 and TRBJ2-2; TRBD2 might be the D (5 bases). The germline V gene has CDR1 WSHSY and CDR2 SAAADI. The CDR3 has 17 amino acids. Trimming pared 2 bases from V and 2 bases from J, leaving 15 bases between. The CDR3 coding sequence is TGCGCCAGCAGTGAGGGCCTTTTCCGGGGTAACACCGGGGAGCTGTTTTTT. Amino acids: CASSEGLFRGNTGELFF.

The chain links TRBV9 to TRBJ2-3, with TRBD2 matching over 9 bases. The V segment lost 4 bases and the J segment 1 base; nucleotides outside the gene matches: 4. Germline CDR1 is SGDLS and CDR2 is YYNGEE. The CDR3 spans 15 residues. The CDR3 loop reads CASSISGGRTDTQYF. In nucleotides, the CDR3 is TGTGCCAGCAGCATTAGCGGGGGCCGCACAGATACGCAGTATTTT.